The 6 T cell receptor beta chains reported below all come from one sample, sequenced in a study of Ad26.COV2.S vaccination and SARS-CoV-2 variants. Repertoires were generated with immunoSEQ multiplex PCR, while TCRdb's copy carries only in-frame clones and drops some. This sample yields 430,000 or so clones, of which 75% to 90% are seen a single time; over 2% belongs to the top ten. Treatment in this sample: some 20 received Ad26.COV2.S at low or high dose, single or two shots; about 5 received placebo; per-sample allocation not given. Day 63 after the first vaccine or placebo injection was the time point for sampling. Material: peripheral blood, obtained in a trial of Ad26.COV2.S vaccine versus placebo. These TCRs come from a person aged 18-65 years who received the Ad26.COV2.S COVID-19 vaccine or a placebo.

This sequence joins TRBV6-1 and TRBJ1-1; TRBD1 agrees at 8 bases. From germline, CDR1 is MNHNS and CDR2 SASEGT. The length of the CDR3 is 19 residues. With 3 bases clipped from V and 1 base from J, the junction kept 16 bases outside the gene matches. CDR3 nucleotides: TGTGCCAGCAGTGATATTATCTGGGCAGGGGGCGCAGGGAACACTGAAGCTTTCTTT. It specifies CASSDIIWAGGAGNTEAFF.

The J gene is TRBJ1-1, the V gene TRBV6-2 or TRBV6-3; 7 bases align to TRBD1. From germline, CDR1 is MNHEY and CDR2 SVGEGT. V gave up 2 bases and J gave up 6 bases; unmatched junction bases: 6. The CDR3 covers 14 residues. CDR3 DNA sequence: TGTGCCAGCAGTTACGTTACAGGGGCGGCTGAAGCTTTCTTT. Translation: CASSYVTGAAEAFF.

V and J are TRBV5-1 and TRBJ1-1, with D possibly matching TRBD1 (5 bases). This CDR3 has 11 amino acids. The germline gives CDR1 SGHRS, CDR2 YFSETQ. The V and J ends lost 2 bases and 8 bases respectively, with 7 bases between them. For the CDR3, the DNA is TGCGCCAGCAGCTTTGACAGCGAAGCTTTCTTT. It translates to CASSFDSEAFF.

The chain links TRBV13 to TRBJ2-7; no definite D call. The CDR3 spans 13 residues. Germline V gives CDR1 PRHDT, CDR2 FYEKMQ (reference sequence). V lost 6 bases, J lost 2 bases, and 11 bases lay in between. DNA for the CDR3: TGTGCCAGCAGGGCGGCACAGACCTACGAGCAGTACTTC. It specifies CASRAAQTYEQYF.

The chain couples TRBV24-1 to TRBJ2-7; D gene unclear. The CDR3 covers 15 residues. Looked up from germline, CDR1 is KGHDR and CDR2 is SFDVKD. V was trimmed by 3 bases and J by 2 bases, leaving 13 bases between them. The CDR3 loop is CATSDLRTVTYEQYV. The CDR3 DNA reads TGTGCCACCAGTGATCTCCGGACGGTGACCTACGAGCAGTACGTC.

The chain joins TRBV27 to TRBJ1-1; possible D gene TRBD1, 5 bases. Trimming removed 2 bases from V and 5 bases from J, with 9 bases in between. CDR3 length equals 13 residues. Germline V CDR1 and CDR2: MNHEY, SMNVEV (reference sequence). CDR3 sequence (DNA): TGTGCCAGCAGTTTACCCCAGGGTACTGAAGCTTTCTTT. Its translation: CASSLPQGTEAFF.